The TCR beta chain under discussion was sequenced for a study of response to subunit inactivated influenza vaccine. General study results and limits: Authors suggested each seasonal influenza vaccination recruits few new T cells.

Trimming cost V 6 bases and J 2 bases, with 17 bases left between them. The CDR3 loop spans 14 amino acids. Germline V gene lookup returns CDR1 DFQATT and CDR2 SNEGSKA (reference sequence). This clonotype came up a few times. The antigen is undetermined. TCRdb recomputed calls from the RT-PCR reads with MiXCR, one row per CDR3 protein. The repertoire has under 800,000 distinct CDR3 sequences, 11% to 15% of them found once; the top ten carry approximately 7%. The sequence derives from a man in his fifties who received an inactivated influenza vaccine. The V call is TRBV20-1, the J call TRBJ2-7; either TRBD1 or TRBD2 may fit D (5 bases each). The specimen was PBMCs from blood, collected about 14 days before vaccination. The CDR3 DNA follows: TGCAGTGCCCAAGTCCGGGACCCACCCTACGAGCAGTACTTC. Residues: CSAQVRDPPYEQYF.